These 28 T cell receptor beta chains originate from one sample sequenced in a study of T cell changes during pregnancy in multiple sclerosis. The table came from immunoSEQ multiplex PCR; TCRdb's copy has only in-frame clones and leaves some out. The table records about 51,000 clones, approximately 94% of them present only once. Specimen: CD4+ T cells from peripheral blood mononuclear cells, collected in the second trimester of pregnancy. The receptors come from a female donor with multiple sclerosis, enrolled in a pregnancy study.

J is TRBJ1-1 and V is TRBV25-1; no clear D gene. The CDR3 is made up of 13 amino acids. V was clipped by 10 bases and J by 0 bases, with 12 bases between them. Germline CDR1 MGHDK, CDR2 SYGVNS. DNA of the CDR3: TGTGCCACCCAGACGGGGATGAACACTGAAGCTTTCTTT. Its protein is CATQTGMNTEAFF.

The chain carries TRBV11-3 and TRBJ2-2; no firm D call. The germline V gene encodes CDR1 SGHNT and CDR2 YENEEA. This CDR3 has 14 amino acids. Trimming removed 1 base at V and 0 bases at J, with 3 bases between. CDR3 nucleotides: TGTGCCAGCAGCTTAGCCGCGAACACCGGGGAGCTGTTTTTT. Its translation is CASSLAANTGELFF.

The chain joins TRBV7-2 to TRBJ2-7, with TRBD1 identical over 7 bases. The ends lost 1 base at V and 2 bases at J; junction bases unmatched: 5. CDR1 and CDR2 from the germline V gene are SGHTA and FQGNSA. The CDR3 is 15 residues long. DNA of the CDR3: TGTGCCAGCAGCTTAGTACAGGGGCCCACCTACGAGCAGTACTTC. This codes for CASSLVQGPTYEQYF. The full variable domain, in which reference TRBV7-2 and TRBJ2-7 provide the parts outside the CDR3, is GAGVSQSPSNKVTEKGKDVELRCDPISGHTALYWYRQSLGQGLEFLIYFQGNSAPDKSGLPSDRFSAERTGGSVSTLTIQRTQQEDSAVYLCASSLVQGPTYEQYFGPGTRLTVT.

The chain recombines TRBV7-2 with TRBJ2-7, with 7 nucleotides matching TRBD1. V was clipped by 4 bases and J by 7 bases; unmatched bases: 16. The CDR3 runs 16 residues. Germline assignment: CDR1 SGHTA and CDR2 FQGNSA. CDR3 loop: CASSWIRQGGQEEQYF. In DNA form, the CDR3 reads TGTGCCAGCAGCTGGATCCGACAGGGCGGTCAAGAAGAGCAGTACTTC.

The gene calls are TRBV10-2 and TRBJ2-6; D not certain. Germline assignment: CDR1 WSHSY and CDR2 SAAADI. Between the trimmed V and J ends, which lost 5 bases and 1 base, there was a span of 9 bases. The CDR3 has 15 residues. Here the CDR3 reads CASSNSRSGANVLTF. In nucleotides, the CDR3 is TGCGCCAGCAGTAACAGCCGTTCTGGGGCCAACGTCCTGACTTTC.

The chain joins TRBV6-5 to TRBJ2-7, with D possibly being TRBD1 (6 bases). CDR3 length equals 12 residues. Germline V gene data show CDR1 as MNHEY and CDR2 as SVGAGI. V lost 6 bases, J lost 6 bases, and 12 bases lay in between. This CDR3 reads CASRKQGREQYF. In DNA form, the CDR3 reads TGTGCCAGCAGGAAACAGGGACGCGAGCAGTACTTC.

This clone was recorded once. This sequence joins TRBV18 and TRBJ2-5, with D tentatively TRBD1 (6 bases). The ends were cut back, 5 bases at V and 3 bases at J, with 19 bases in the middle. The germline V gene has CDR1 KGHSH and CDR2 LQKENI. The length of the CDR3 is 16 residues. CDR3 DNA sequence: TGTGCCAGCTCATACCTTACAGGGTCTGGTGAAGAGACCCAGTACTTC. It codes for CASSYLTGSGEETQYF.

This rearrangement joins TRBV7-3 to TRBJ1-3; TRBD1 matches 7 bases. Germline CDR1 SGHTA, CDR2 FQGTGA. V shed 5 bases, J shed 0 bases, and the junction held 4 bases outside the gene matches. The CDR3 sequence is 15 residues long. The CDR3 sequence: CASSISGGSGNTIYF. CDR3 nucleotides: TGTGCCAGCAGCATTTCAGGGGGCTCTGGAAACACCATATATTTT.

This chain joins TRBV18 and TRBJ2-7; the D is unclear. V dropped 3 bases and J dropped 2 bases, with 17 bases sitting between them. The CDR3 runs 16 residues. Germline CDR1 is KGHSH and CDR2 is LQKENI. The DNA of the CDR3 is TGTGCCAGCTCACCCTTCGAGAAGACAAGGACCTACGAGCAGTACTTC. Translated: CASSPFEKTRTYEQYF.

CDR3 protein: CASSRDRNQPQHF. In DNA, the CDR3 is TGTGCCAGCAGCAGGGACAGAAATCAGCCCCAGCATTTT. J is TRBJ1-5 and V is TRBV13; 7 nucleotides line up with TRBD1. Germline-derived CDR1 and CDR2 are PRHDT and FYEKMQ (reference sequence). The CDR3 runs to 13 residues. J was trimmed by 4 bases and V by 5 bases; bases with no gene match: 2.

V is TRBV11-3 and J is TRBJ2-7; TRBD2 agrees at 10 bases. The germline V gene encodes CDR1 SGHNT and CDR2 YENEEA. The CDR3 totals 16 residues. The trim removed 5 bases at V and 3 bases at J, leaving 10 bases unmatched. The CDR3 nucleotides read TGTGCCAGCAGCGACGAGCGGGGGGGCTCTAGCTACGAGCAGTACTTC. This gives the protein CASSDERGGSSYEQYF.

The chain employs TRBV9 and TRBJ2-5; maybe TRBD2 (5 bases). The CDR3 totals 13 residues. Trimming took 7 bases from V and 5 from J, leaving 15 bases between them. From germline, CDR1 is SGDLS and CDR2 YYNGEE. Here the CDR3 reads CASSRARGETQYF. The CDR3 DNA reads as TGTGCCAGCTCCCGGGCCCGGGGTGAGACCCAGTACTTC.

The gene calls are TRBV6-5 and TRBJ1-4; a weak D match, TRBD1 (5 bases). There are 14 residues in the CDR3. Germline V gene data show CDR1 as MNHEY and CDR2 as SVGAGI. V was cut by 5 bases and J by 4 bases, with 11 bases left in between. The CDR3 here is CASSINRGNEKLFF. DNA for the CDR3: TGTGCCAGCAGTATAAATAGGGGTAATGAAAAACTGTTTTTT.

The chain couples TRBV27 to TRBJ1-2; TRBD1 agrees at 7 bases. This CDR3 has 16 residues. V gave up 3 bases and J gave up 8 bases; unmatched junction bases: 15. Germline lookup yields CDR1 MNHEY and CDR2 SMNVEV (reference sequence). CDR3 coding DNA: TGTGCCAGCAGTTTCCTCCCCCTACAGGGGTCGTGGGGCTACACCTTC. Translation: CASSFLPLQGSWGYTF.

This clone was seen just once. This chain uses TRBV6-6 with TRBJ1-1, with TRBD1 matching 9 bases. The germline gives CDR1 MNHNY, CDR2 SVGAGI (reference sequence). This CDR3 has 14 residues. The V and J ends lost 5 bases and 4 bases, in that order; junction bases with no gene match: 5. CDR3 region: CASSRTGAFTEAFF. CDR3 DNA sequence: TGTGCCAGCAGTCGGACAGGGGCATTCACTGAAGCTTTCTTT.

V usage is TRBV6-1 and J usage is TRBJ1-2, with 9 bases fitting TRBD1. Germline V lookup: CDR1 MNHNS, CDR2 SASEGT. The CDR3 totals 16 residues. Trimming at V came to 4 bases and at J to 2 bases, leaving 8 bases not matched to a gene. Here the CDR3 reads CASSATGGTKNYGYTF. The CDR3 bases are TGTGCCAGCAGTGCAACAGGGGGCACTAAAAACTATGGCTACACCTTC.

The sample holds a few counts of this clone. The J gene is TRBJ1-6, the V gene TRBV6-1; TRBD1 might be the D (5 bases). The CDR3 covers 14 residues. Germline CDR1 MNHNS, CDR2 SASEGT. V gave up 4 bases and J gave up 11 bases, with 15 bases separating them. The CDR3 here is CASSGVQGRTPLHF. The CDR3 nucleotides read TGTGCCAGCAGTGGAGTGCAGGGCCGGACACCCCTCCACTTT.

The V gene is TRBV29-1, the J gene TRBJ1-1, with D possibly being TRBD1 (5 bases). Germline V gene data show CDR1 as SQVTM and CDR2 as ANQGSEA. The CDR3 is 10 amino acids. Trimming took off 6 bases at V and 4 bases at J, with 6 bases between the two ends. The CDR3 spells CSVRGTEAFF. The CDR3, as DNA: TGCAGCGTAAGGGGCACTGAAGCTTTCTTT.

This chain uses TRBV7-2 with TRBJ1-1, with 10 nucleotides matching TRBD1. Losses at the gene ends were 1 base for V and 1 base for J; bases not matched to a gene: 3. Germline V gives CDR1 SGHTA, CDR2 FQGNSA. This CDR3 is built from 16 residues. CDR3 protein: CASSLVGTGENTEAFF. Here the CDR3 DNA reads TGTGCCAGCAGCTTAGTGGGGACAGGGGAGAACACTGAAGCTTTCTTT.

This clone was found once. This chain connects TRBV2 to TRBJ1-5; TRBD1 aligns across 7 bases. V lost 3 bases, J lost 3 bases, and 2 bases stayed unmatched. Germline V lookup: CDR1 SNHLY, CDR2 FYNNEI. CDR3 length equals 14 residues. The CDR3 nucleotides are TGTGCCAGCAGTGAGGGGACAGTCAATCAGCCCCAGCATTTT. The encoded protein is CASSEGTVNQPQHF.

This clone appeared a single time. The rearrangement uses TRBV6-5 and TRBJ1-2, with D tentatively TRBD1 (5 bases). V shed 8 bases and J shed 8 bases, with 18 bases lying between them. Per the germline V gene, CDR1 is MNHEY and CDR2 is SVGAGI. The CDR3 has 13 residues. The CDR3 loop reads CASFPTAGQGYTF. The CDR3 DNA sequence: TGTGCCAGCTTCCCGACGGCGGGGCAGGGCTACACCTTC.

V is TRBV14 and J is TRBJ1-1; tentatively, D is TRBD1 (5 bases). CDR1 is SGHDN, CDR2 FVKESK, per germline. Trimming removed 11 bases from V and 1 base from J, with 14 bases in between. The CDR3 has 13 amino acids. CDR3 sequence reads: CACSLGGNTEAFF. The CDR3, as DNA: TGTGCCTGCTCTCTCGGGGGGAACACTGAAGCTTTCTTT.

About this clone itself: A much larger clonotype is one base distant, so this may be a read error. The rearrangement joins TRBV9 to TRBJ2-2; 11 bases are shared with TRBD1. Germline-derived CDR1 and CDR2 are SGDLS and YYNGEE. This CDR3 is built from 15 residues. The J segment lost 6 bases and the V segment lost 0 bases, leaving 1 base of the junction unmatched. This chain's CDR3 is CASSVGTGGSGELFF. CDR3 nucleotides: TGTGCCAGCAGCGTAGGGACAGGGGGCTCCGGGGAGCTGTTTTTT.

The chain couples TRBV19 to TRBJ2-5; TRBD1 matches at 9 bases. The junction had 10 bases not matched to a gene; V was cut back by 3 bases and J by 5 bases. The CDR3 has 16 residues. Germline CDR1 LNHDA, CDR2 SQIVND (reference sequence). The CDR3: CASSMVGTGPRETQYF. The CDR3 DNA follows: TGTGCCAGTAGTATGGTAGGGACAGGGCCCAGGGAGACCCAGTACTTC.

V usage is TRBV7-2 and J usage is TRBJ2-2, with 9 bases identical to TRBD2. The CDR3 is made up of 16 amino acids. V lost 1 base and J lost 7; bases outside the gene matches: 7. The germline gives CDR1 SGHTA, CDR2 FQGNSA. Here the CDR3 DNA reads TGTGCCAGCAGCTTAGGATCGCTAGCGGGGTTCGGGGAGCTGTTTTTT. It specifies CASSLGSLAGFGELFF.

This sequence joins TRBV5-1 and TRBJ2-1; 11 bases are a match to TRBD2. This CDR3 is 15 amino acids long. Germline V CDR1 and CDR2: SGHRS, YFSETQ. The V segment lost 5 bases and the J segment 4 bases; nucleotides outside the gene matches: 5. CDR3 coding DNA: TGCGCCAGCAGGGTGGGGACTAGCGGTTACAATGAGCAGTTCTTC. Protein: CASRVGTSGYNEQFF. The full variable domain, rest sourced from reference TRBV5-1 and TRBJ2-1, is KAGVTQTPRYLIKTRGQQVTLSCSPISGHRSVSWYQQTPGQGLQFLFEYFSETQRNKGNFPGRFSGRQFSNSRSEMNVSTLELGDSALYLCASRVGTSGYNEQFFGPGTRLTVL.

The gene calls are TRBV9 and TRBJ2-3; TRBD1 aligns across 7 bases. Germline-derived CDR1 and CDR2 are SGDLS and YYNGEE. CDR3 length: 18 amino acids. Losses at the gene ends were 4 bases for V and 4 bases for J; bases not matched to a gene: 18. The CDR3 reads CASSPTHRPGQFADTQYF. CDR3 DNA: TGTGCCAGCAGCCCCACCCACCGGCCGGGACAGTTCGCAGATACGCAGTATTTT.

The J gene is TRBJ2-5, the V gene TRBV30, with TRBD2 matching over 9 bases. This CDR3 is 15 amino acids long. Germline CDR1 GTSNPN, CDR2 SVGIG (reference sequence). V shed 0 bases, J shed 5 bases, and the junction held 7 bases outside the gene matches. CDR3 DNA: TGTGCCTGGAGTGTAGGGGCCGGACTAGCGGAGACCCAGTACTTC. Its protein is CAWSVGAGLAETQYF.